The sequence of this T cell receptor (beta chain) was determined in a study of T cell responses to AZD1222 COVID-19 vaccine. The CDR3 spans 15 residues. V lost 5 bases and J 4 bases, leaving 15 bases between the germline ends. Germline V gives CDR1 SEHNR, CDR2 FQNEAQ (reference sequence). The protocol was immunoSEQ multiplex PCR, while the TCRdb copy is restricted to in-frame clones and leaves out a portion. Found here are over 100,000 clones, 90% to 95% of them singletons; the top ten hold approximately 7.9%. The V call is TRBV7-9, the J call TRBJ2-4; D possibly corresponds to TRBD2 (6 bases). This clonotype was sampled from an adult in good health. Source: peripheral blood, taken on day 0 of AZD1222 vaccination. The CDR3 here is CASSDSGIPKNIQYF. The CDR3 DNA follows: TGTGCCAGCAGCGATAGCGGCATTCCGAAAAACATTCAGTACTTC.